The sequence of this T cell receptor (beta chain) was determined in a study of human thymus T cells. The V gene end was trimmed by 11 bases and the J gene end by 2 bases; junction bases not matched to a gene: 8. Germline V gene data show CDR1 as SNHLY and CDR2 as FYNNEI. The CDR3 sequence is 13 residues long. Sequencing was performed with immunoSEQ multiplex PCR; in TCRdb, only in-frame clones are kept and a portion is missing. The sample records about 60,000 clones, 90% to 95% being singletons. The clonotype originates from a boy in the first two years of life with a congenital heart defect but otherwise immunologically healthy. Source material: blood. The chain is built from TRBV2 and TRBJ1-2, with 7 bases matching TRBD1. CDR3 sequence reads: CASPRGPNYGYTF. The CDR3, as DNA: TGTGCCTCCCCTAGGGGGCCCAACTATGGCTACACCTTC.